The next 32 T cell receptor beta chains were all read from a single sample in a study of response to subunit inactivated influenza vaccine. TCRdb itself ran the RT-PCR reads through MiXCR, one entry per CDR3 protein. The table lists 450,000 to 600,000 distinct CDR3 sequences, approximately 15% of them singletons. The sequencing used CD4+ T cells sorted from PBMCs, collected less than 30 months after vaccination. Receptor source: a man between 50 and 69 years old who received an inactivated influenza vaccine.

The genes are TRBV5-6 and TRBJ2-5; D may correspond to TRBD1 or TRBD2 (5 bases each). The V and J ends lost 4 bases and 1 base respectively, with 11 bases between them. The length of the CDR3 is 14 residues. Germline values: CDR1 SGHDT, CDR2 YYEEEE. DNA for the CDR3: TGTGCCAGCAGCGTGGCCGGGACCCAAGAGACCCAGTACTTC. It yields the protein CASSVAGTQETQYF.

The chain joins TRBV29-1 to TRBJ2-5; D may be TRBD1 or TRBD2 (5 bases each). V was shortened by 4 bases and J by 4 bases, with 10 bases between the two germline ends. Per the germline V gene, CDR1 is SQVTM and CDR2 is ANQGSEA. The CDR3 has 12 amino acids. As DNA, the CDR3 is TGCAGCGTTGGCTGGGACCGAGAGACCCAGTACTTC. Translation: CSVGWDRETQYF. Full variable domain (remainder filled in from reference TRBV29-1 and TRBJ2-5): SAVISQKPSRDICQRGTSLTIQCQVDSQVTMMFWYRQQPGQSLTLIATANQGSEATYESGFVIDKFPISRPNLTFSTLTVSNMSPEDSSIYLCSVGWDRETQYFGPGTRLLVL.

There are many counts of this clonotype. The V gene is TRBV3-1, the J gene TRBJ2-7; tentative D call: TRBD1 (5 bases). V lost 0 bases, J lost 4 bases, and 16 bases lay in between. The CDR3 loop spans 16 amino acids. Germline V gene sequence: CDR1 LGHDT, CDR2 YNNKEL (reference sequence). The CDR3, as DNA: TGTGCCAGCAGCCAAGATCTCGCAGGGTTGGGGTACGAGCAGTACTTC. Its translation: CASSQDLAGLGYEQYF.

This chain connects TRBV11-2 to TRBJ2-7, with unresolved D. CDR3 length equals 11 residues. V lost 5 bases, J lost 1 base, and 3 bases lay in between. Germline V gene data show CDR1 as SGHAT and CDR2 as FQNNGV. CDR3 in amino acids: CASSISYEQYF. In DNA, the CDR3 is TGTGCCAGCAGCATTTCCTACGAGCAGTACTTC. Filled out from reference TRBV11-2 and TRBJ2-7, the complete variable domain reads EAGVAQSPRYKIIEKRQSVAFWCNPISGHATLYWYQQILGQGPKLLIQFQNNGVVDDSQLPKDRFSAERLKGVDSTLKIQPAKLEDSAVYLCASSISYEQYFGPGTRLTVT.

The chain is built from TRBV6-2 or TRBV6-3 and TRBJ1-2; D is unclear. Trimming took off 3 bases at V and 2 bases at J, with 10 bases between the two ends. Looked up from germline, CDR1 is MNHEY and CDR2 is SVGEGT. The CDR3 runs 14 residues. The CDR3 spells CASSYTTQNYGYTF. As DNA, the CDR3 is TGTGCCAGCAGTTATACGACCCAGAACTATGGCTACACCTTC.

V and J are TRBV7-9 and TRBJ2-2, with TRBD1 matching 7 bases. J lost 0 bases, V lost 7 bases, and 5 bases had no gene match. CDR3 length equals 15 residues. Per the germline V gene, CDR1 is SEHNR and CDR2 is FQNEAQ (reference sequence). The CDR3 region is CASKTGTANTGELFF. CDR3 DNA: TGTGCCAGCAAGACTGGGACAGCGAACACCGGGGAGCTGTTTTTT.

The chain has TRBV5-1 and TRBJ2-1; D tentatively reads TRBD1 or TRBD2 (5 bases each). Germline values: CDR1 SGHRS, CDR2 YFSETQ. The CDR3 is 13 amino acids. Trimming removed 7 bases at V and 6 bases at J, with 14 bases between. The CDR3 DNA sequence: TGCGCCAGCGGAGCCCCGGGACGCAATGAGCAGTTCTTC. This encodes CASGAPGRNEQFF. Looking up the rest from reference TRBV5-1 and TRBJ2-1 gives the full variable domain: KAGVTQTPRYLIKTRGQQVTLSCSPISGHRSVSWYQQTPGQGLQFLFEYFSETQRNKGNFPGRFSGRQFSNSRSEMNVSTLELGDSALYLCASGAPGRNEQFFGPGTRLTVL.

The DNA for the CDR3 is TGCAGTGCCTTTTCGGACAGGGCTAATGAGCAGTTCTTC. This codes for CSAFSDRANEQFF. The V and J genes are TRBV20-1 and TRBJ2-1; 8 nucleotides agree with TRBD1. The CDR3 has 13 amino acids. Germline CDR1 DFQATT, CDR2 SNEGSKA (reference sequence). The V and J ends lost 6 bases and 7 bases, in that order; junction bases with no gene match: 8.

This clonotype was counted a few times. The J gene is TRBJ2-7, the V gene TRBV27; TRBD1 matches 9 bases. The germline V gene has CDR1 MNHEY and CDR2 SMNVEV (reference sequence). V trimming: 7 bases; J trimming: 4 bases; junction bases outside the gene matches: 8. The CDR3 runs to 14 residues. The CDR3 region is CASKGDRGSYEQYF. DNA of the CDR3: TGTGCCAGCAAAGGAGACAGGGGGTCATACGAGCAGTACTTC.

Points on this clonotype: An end of the junction differs from the germline gene, which may be a read error. This chain connects TRBV3-1 to TRBJ1-4; the match to TRBD1 covers 10 bases. The CDR3 runs to 16 residues. Germline V gene sequence: CDR1 LGHDT, CDR2 YNNKEL (reference sequence). CDR3 loop: CASCHGTGQGNEKLFF. The DNA of the CDR3 is TGTGCCAGCTGCCACGGGACGGGACAGGGGAATGAAAAACTGTTTTTT.

V usage is TRBV10-3 and J usage is TRBJ1-2; D is perhaps TRBD1 (5 bases). Looked up from germline, CDR1 is ENHRY and CDR2 is SYGVKD. The V end was cut by 8 bases, the J end by 4 bases, with 17 bases between. The CDR3 loop spans 14 amino acids. The CDR3 protein is CAISRDAVGYGYTF. The CDR3 region has the DNA TGTGCCATCTCCCGGGACGCGGTTGGCTATGGCTACACCTTC.

This clonotype occurred many times. V is TRBV9 and J is TRBJ1-2; D may be TRBD1 (6 bases). The germline V gene encodes CDR1 SGDLS and CDR2 YYNGEE. CDR3 length: 14 amino acids. V was cut by 4 bases and J by 0 bases, with 10 bases left in between. CDR3 DNA sequence: TGTGCCAGCAGCCCACGGACAGCTAACTATGGCTACACCTTC. As protein: CASSPRTANYGYTF.

This clonotype showed up just a few times. The chain recombines TRBV9 with TRBJ1-6; D not certain. The V gene lost 4 bases and the J gene lost 8 bases, with 10 bases spanning the gap. The germline V gene has CDR1 SGDLS and CDR2 YYNGEE. This CDR3 has 13 amino acids. The CDR3 DNA is TGTGCCAGCAGCACGGGTAGCGATTCACCCCTCCACTTT. Amino acid sequence: CASSTGSDSPLHF.

This clonotype was observed a handful of times. As DNA, the CDR3 is TGTGCCAGCAGCCCAAATCCTAGCGGGGGGGCCACAGATACGCAGTATTTT. Its protein is CASSPNPSGGATDTQYF. The chain combines TRBV4-2 with TRBJ2-3, with 12 positions matching TRBD2. The germline V gene has CDR1 LGHNA and CDR2 YNFKEQ. This CDR3 spans 17 amino acids. Germline trimming cut 4 bases from V and 2 bases from J; bases unmatched to any gene: 7.

V gene TRBV3-1 combines with J gene TRBJ2-1; D gene unclear. The CDR3 extends over 11 amino acids. V was trimmed by 0 bases and J by 15 bases, leaving 9 bases between them. Germline CDR1 reads LGHDT; CDR2 reads YNNKEL (reference sequence). In DNA, the CDR3 is TGTGCCAGCAGCCAAGAACAGAATCGGTTCTTC. It is translated as CASSQEQNRFF.

This clonotype was detected only a few times. The gene calls are TRBV10-3 and TRBJ2-3, with 8 bases fitting TRBD2. Germline CDR1 and CDR2: ENHRY and SYGVKD. J lost 1 base, V lost 8 bases, and 14 bases had no gene match. The CDR3 loop spans 17 amino acids. In DNA, the CDR3 is TGTGCCATCCAAGGCGGTAGCGGGGTGTCTGGCACAGATACGCAGTATTTT. It yields the protein CAIQGGSGVSGTDTQYF.

This clonotype was picked up a small number of times. The gene calls are TRBV29-1 and TRBJ2-2, with 11 bases identical to TRBD2. The germline CDR1 and CDR2 sequences are SQVTM and ANQGSEA. Losses at the gene ends were 3 bases for V and 7 bases for J; bases not matched to a gene: 10. This CDR3 has 16 amino acids. The CDR3 DNA sequence: TGCAGCGTTGAGGTGACTAGCGGGATTCTCGGCGGGGAGCTGTTTTTT. Translated: CSVEVTSGILGGELFF.

This clonotype was picked up a small number of times. This CDR3 is CASSSLAGGPPAGELFF. The CDR3 bases are TGTGCCAGCAGCTCGTTAGCGGGAGGCCCGCCGGCCGGGGAGCTGTTTTTT. This rearrangement joins TRBV7-2 to TRBJ2-2; 10 bases fit TRBD2. There are 17 residues in the CDR3. In germline, CDR1 is SGHTA, CDR2 FQGNSA. J was trimmed by 6 bases and V by 4 bases; bases with no gene match: 11.

The rearrangement links TRBV3-1 to TRBJ1-2; tentative D call: TRBD1 (6 bases). The length of the CDR3 is 17 residues. Germline V gene lookup returns CDR1 LGHDT and CDR2 YNNKEL (reference sequence). V was pared by 5 bases and J by 1 base, with 20 bases between. The CDR3 loop reads CASSSTPGQTFNYGYTF. The CDR3 DNA reads TGTGCCAGCAGCTCCACCCCTGGACAGACCTTTAACTATGGCTACACCTTC.

The chain carries TRBV6-1 and TRBJ2-2; tentative D call: TRBD2 (6 bases). This CDR3 has 15 amino acids. V lost 7 bases and J 2 bases, leaving 14 bases between the germline ends. In germline, CDR1 is MNHNS, CDR2 SASEGT. The CDR3 nucleotides are TGTGCCAGCATCACTAACGGGGGAAACACCGGGGAGCTGTTTTTT. It specifies CASITNGGNTGELFF.

The chain employs TRBV5-5 and TRBJ1-2; D perhaps matches TRBD1 (5 bases). CDR1 and CDR2 from the germline V gene are SGHKS and YYEKEE (reference sequence). CDR3 length equals 15 residues. The V and J ends lost 2 bases and 5 bases respectively, with 16 bases between them. CDR3 nucleotide sequence: TGTGCCAGCAGCTTTGTTAGGGGTGAGGAATATGGCTACACCTTC. This sequence encodes CASSFVRGEEYGYTF.

This clonotype was seen a handful of times. This chain connects TRBV10-3 to TRBJ2-3, with 8 bases fitting TRBD2. This CDR3 is 15 amino acids long. With V trimmed by 4 bases and J by 4 bases, 7 bases remained unmatched. The germline V gene encodes CDR1 ENHRY and CDR2 SYGVKD. This CDR3 reads CAISAPRGGPDTQYF. CDR3 sequence (DNA): TGTGCCATCAGTGCTCCCCGGGGGGGCCCAGATACGCAGTATTTT.

In this sample, this clonotype turned up a few times. The chain is built from TRBV20-1 and TRBJ2-7, with D unresolved. This CDR3 region has 12 residues. With 3 bases removed from V and 0 bases from J, the gap between germline ends came to 6 bases. The V gene's germline CDR1 is DFQATT and CDR2 SNEGSKA (reference sequence). CDR3: CSASSSSYEQYF. The CDR3 DNA is TGCAGTGCTAGCTCCAGCTCCTACGAGCAGTACTTC.

This chain joins TRBV6-1 and TRBJ1-2, with D tentatively TRBD1 (6 bases). Germline V gene data show CDR1 as MNHNS and CDR2 as SASEGT. The CDR3 extends over 15 amino acids. V gave up 6 bases and J gave up 4 bases, with 18 bases separating them. CDR3 protein: CASRGGRGPTYGYTF. CDR3 DNA: TGTGCCAGCAGGGGGGGGCGGGGGCCGACCTATGGCTACACCTTC.

This clonotype was recorded many times. This chain uses TRBV5-1 with TRBJ2-2, with D perhaps matching TRBD2 (6 bases). V dropped 5 bases and J dropped 1 base, with 9 bases sitting between them. The germline CDR1 and CDR2 sequences are SGHRS and YFSETQ. The CDR3 spans 14 residues. CDR3 sequence (DNA): TGCGCCAGCAGTCGGCGGGAGAACACCGGGGAGCTGTTTTTT. Translated, it gives CASSRRENTGELFF. Complete variable domain (other parts from reference TRBV5-1 and TRBJ2-2): KAGVTQTPRYLIKTRGQQVTLSCSPISGHRSVSWYQQTPGQGLQFLFEYFSETQRNKGNFPGRFSGRQFSNSRSEMNVSTLELGDSALYLCASSRRENTGELFFGEGSRLTVL.

V and J are TRBV2 and TRBJ2-2; TRBD2 matches at 8 bases. Trimming cost V 7 bases and J 6 bases; bases outside gene matches: 7. This CDR3 has 14 amino acids. The germline V gene encodes CDR1 SNHLY and CDR2 FYNNEI. Here the CDR3 reads CASNPAGEPGELFF. In DNA, the CDR3 is TGTGCCAGCAATCCAGCGGGAGAGCCCGGGGAGCTGTTTTTT.

In its sample, this clonotype was seen a few times. The chain couples TRBV5-1 to TRBJ2-3; 7 bases align to TRBD1. This CDR3 region has 15 residues. The germline V gene has CDR1 SGHRS and CDR2 YFSETQ. J gave up 3 bases and V 3 bases, and 7 bases lay outside the gene matches. CDR3 DNA: TGCGCCAGCAGCTCGACAGGGTTTGTAACAGATACGCAGTATTTT. It is translated as CASSSTGFVTDTQYF. The variable domain in full, with the rest retrieved from reference TRBV5-1 and TRBJ2-3, is KAGVTQTPRYLIKTRGQQVTLSCSPISGHRSVSWYQQTPGQGLQFLFEYFSETQRNKGNFPGRFSGRQFSNSRSEMNVSTLELGDSALYLCASSSTGFVTDTQYFGPGTRLTVL.

This clonotype was seen a handful of times. This rearrangement joins TRBV11-1 to TRBJ1-2, with 8 bases matching TRBD1. V lost 0 bases to trimming and J lost 4 bases; unmatched junction nucleotides: 13. The CDR3 contains 18 residues. The germline V gene encodes CDR1 SGHAT and CDR2 FQDESV (reference sequence). CDR3 bases: TGTGCCAGCAGCTTAGCGTACGGGCGGCAGGGGGCCTCCTATGGCTACACCTTC. Protein product: CASSLAYGRQGASYGYTF.

This clonotype has only a few counts. V gene TRBV9 combines with J gene TRBJ2-1; D unresolved. The germline gives CDR1 SGDLS, CDR2 YYNGEE. Trimming stripped 3 bases from V and 0 bases from J, with 22 bases between. The length of the CDR3 is 19 residues. CDR3 bases: TGTGCCAGCAGCGCCCTACCCCTCGGCGGACGGCTCTCCTACAATGAGCAGTTCTTC. Amino acid sequence: CASSALPLGGRLSYNEQFF.

This clonotype was recorded a few times. The V call is TRBV20-1, the J call TRBJ2-3, with 7 bases aligning to TRBD2. The CDR3 is 14 amino acids. Per germline, CDR1 DFQATT and CDR2 SNEGSKA (reference sequence). V trimming: 3 bases; J trimming: 0 bases; junction bases outside the gene matches: 3. The CDR3: CSARRGYSTDTQYF. The CDR3 coding sequence is TGCAGTGCTAGGCGGGGGTATAGCACAGATACGCAGTATTTT.

J is TRBJ1-5 and V is TRBV7-2; 9 nucleotides match TRBD1. With 4 bases clipped from V and 0 bases from J, the junction kept 4 bases outside the gene matches. Per germline, CDR1 SGHTA and CDR2 FQGNSA. The CDR3 totals 16 residues. CDR3 residues: CASSSGQGYSNQPQHF. CDR3 sequence (DNA): TGTGCCAGCAGCTCCGGACAGGGGTATAGCAATCAGCCCCAGCATTTT.

This clonotype occurred a few times. This chain links TRBV6-1 with TRBJ2-1; weak D call: TRBD2 (7 bases). Looked up from germline, CDR1 is MNHNS and CDR2 is SASEGT. V was clipped by 5 bases and J by 7 bases, with 21 bases between them. The CDR3 covers 16 residues. The CDR3 DNA reads TGTGCCAGCAGTCCTTCGCCCCCGGGGGGCTCGAATGAGCAGTTCTTC. It specifies CASSPSPPGGSNEQFF.